The next 26 T cell receptor beta chains were all read from a single sample in a study of glioma-infiltrating T cells. The iRepertoire nested amplicon-rescue multiplex PCR amplified TCR alpha and beta CDR3s from RNA. TCRdb re-called the multiplex PCR reads with MiXCR, one entry per CDR3 protein. The data show 150,000 to 200,000 distinct CDR3 sequences, approximately 30% seen once. Specimen: glioma tissue, nonneoplastic brain tissue, or PBMCs (not recorded which). All receptors come from a human donor with low-grade glioma or glioblastoma, undergoing nonglioma brain surgery, or in good health (not recorded which).

About this clonotype itself: One end of the junction is discordant with germline, which a read error may explain. The rearrangement links TRBV18 to TRBJ2-5; no clear D. Looked up from germline, CDR1 is KGHSH and CDR2 is LQKENI. The CDR3 has 14 amino acids. The CDR3 loop reads CAGSPSKYQETQYF. CDR3 nucleotide sequence: TGTGCCGGCTCACCTTCTAAATACCAAGAGACCCAGTACTTC. The variable domain in full, completed from reference TRBV18 and TRBJ2-5, reads NAGVMQNPRHLVRRRGQEARLRCSPMKGHSHVYWYRQLPEEGLKFMVYLQKENIIDESGMPKERFSAEFPKEGPSILRIQQVVRGDSAAYFCAGSPSKYQETQYFGPGTRLLVL.

This chain connects TRBV2 to TRBJ2-3; 13 positions agree with TRBD2. The junction had 5 bases not matched to a gene; V was cut back by 5 bases and J by 0 bases. The CDR3 totals 17 residues. Germline V CDR1 and CDR2: SNHLY, FYNNEI. In nucleotides, the CDR3 is TGTGCCAGCAGTAGGACTAGCGGGAGTTCTAGCACAGATACGCAGTATTTT. Encoded protein: CASSRTSGSSSTDTQYF. Together with reference TRBV2 and TRBJ2-3, the CDR3 gives the full variable domain: EPEVTQTPSHQVTQMGQEVILRCVPISNHLYFYWYRQILGQKVEFLVSFYNNEISEKSEIFDDQFSVERPDGSNFTLKIRSTKLEDSAMYFCASSRTSGSSSTDTQYFGPGTRLTVL.

The CDR3 DNA is TGTGTTAGCAGTTCGGCGCTCGGCTACACCTTC. This gives the protein CVSSSALGYTF. This chain connects TRBV28 to TRBJ1-2, with unresolved D. This CDR3 comprises 11 residues. Germline CDR1 is MDHEN and CDR2 is SYDVKM.

V gene TRBV19 combines with J gene TRBJ2-1; 9 nucleotides match TRBD2. Germline CDR1 reads LNHDA; CDR2 reads SQIVND (reference sequence). Losses at the gene ends were 8 bases for V and 7 bases for J; bases not matched to a gene: 12. The CDR3 loop spans 15 amino acids. CDR3 coding DNA: TGTGCCAGTGGTTCTCCGGGACTAGCTTTGAATGAGCAGTTCTTC. It specifies CASGSPGLALNEQFF.

Ten or more counts support this clonotype. The chain uses TRBV20-1 and TRBJ2-2; TRBD1 aligns across 10 bases. V lost 0 bases and J lost 6; bases outside the gene matches: 7. Per the germline V gene, CDR1 is DFQATT and CDR2 is SNEGSKA (reference sequence). The CDR3 has 16 amino acids. The CDR3 DNA is TGCAGTGCTAGAGATCCGGGACAGGGGACACCCGGGGAGCTGTTTTTT. It specifies CSARDPGQGTPGELFF.

This clonotype appeared many times. The chain combines TRBV27 with TRBJ1-5, with a possible D match to TRBD1 (6 bases). The CDR3 is 15 amino acids. Trimming stripped 5 bases from V and 4 bases from J, with 15 bases between. The germline V gene has CDR1 MNHEY and CDR2 SMNVEV (reference sequence). The DNA of the CDR3 is TGTGCCAGCAGTCCGATACAGGGACCAAATCAGCCCCAGCATTTT. Encoded protein: CASSPIQGPNQPQHF.

Points on this clonotype: A single base separates this from a much larger clone, so it may be a read error. V is TRBV29-1 and J is TRBJ1-2, with unresolved D. The V and J ends lost 0 bases and 10 bases respectively, with 9 bases between them. Germline V gives CDR1 SQVTM, CDR2 ANQGSEA. This CDR3 is 11 amino acids long. CDR3 sequence reads: CSVEEGNDYTF. CDR3 nucleotides: TGCAGCGTTGAAGAGGGGAATGACTACACCTTC.

About this clonotype: Since no conserved phenylalanine or tryptophan closes the CDR3, a read error is the likely cause. The rearrangement links TRBV20-1 to TRBJ1-1; D not resolved. The V gene's germline CDR1 is DFQATT and CDR2 SNEGSKA (reference sequence). The CDR3 covers 15 residues. Trimming stripped 1 base from V and 0 bases from J, with 12 bases between. DNA for the CDR3: TGCAGTGCTAGAGTAGGGCAGACCGTGAACACTGAAGCTTTCTTA. Translation: CSARVGQTVNTEAFL.

There are a few counts of this clonotype. The chain carries TRBV4-1 and TRBJ2-1; 7 bases agree with TRBD2. The V segment lost 2 bases and the J segment 1 base; nucleotides outside the gene matches: 14. Germline lookup yields CDR1 MGHRA and CDR2 YSYEKL. CDR3 length equals 19 residues. The CDR3 nucleotides read TGCGCCAGCAGCCAACACCCCCCGAGACTAGCATTATCCTACAATGAGCAGTTCTTC. It yields the protein CASSQHPPRLALSYNEQFF.

This clonotype was recorded a few times. This rearrangement joins TRBV10-2 to TRBJ2-1; TRBD2 aligns across 8 bases. Germline values: CDR1 WSHSY, CDR2 SAAADI. The CDR3 has 15 amino acids. After removal of 6 bases from V and 2 bases from J, the junction contained 6 bases not matched to a gene. This chain's CDR3 is CASRITSGTYNEQFF. DNA for the CDR3: TGCGCCAGCAGAATCACTAGCGGCACCTACAATGAGCAGTTCTTC.

J is TRBJ1-1 and V is TRBV27, with D tentatively TRBD1 (5 bases). V was trimmed by 2 bases and J by 7 bases, leaving 26 bases between them. This CDR3 region has 18 residues. Germline values: CDR1 MNHEY, CDR2 SMNVEV (reference sequence). The CDR3 sequence is CASSLTPGGAGTLDEAFF. In nucleotides, the CDR3 is TGTGCCAGCAGTTTAACTCCAGGAGGGGCAGGCACACTCGATGAAGCTTTCTTT.

This clonotype was recorded at least ten times. The chain couples TRBV28 to TRBJ1-6, with D unresolved. From germline, CDR1 is MDHEN and CDR2 SYDVKM. Trimming left V 10 bases short and J 3 bases short, with 13 bases between. The CDR3 runs 14 residues. The CDR3 nucleotides read TGTGCCACCACCGCTGGGTTCTATAATTCACCCCTCCACTTT. It codes for CATTAGFYNSPLHF.

Turning to this clonotype: This sequence may be a read error, since a much larger clone differs from it by one base. V is TRBV5-4 and J is TRBJ2-1, with D uncertain. Germline lookup yields CDR1 SGHNT and CDR2 YYREEE (reference sequence). Trimming pared 0 bases from V and 8 bases from J, leaving 6 bases between. The CDR3 is made up of 12 amino acids. For the CDR3, the DNA is TGTGCCAGCAGCTTGGCCGCACATGAGCAGTTCTTC. Residues: CASSLAAHEQFF.

The chain carries TRBV7-9 and TRBJ1-2, with D tentatively TRBD1 (6 bases). Germline loops: CDR1 SEHNR, CDR2 FQNEAQ (reference sequence). V shed 2 bases and J shed 0 bases, with 10 bases lying between them. The CDR3 loop spans 15 amino acids. The chain's CDR3 is CASSLTDSTNYGYTF. The DNA for the CDR3 is TGTGCCAGCAGCTTAACGGACAGCACTAACTATGGCTACACCTTC.

This clonotype was observed a handful of times. This chain uses TRBV6-4 with TRBJ1-1; TRBD1 is a possible D gene (6 bases). Germline CDR1 MRHNA, CDR2 SNTAGT. The CDR3 contains 19 residues. V was pared by 6 bases and J by 6 bases, with 32 bases between. CDR3: CASSGTGIELGVDTAEAFF. The DNA of the CDR3 is TGTGCCAGCAGCGGAACAGGGATCGAATTGGGGGTTGATACCGCTGAAGCTTTCTTT.

A note on this clonotype: A much larger clone is a single base away; this may be a read error. This chain connects TRBV20-1 to TRBJ2-1, with 8 bases identical to TRBD2. The CDR3 has 15 residues. CDR1 DFQATT and CDR2 SNEGSKA come from the germline V gene (reference sequence). Trimming took 4 bases from V and 7 from J; bases not matched to a gene: 12. The chain's CDR3 is CSANSGNNNLNEQFF. The CDR3 nucleotides read TGCAGTGCTAATAGCGGGAACAATAACTTGAATGAGCAGTTCTTC.

This clonotype was seen repeatedly, ten times or more. The chain carries TRBV27 and TRBJ1-2; D is undetermined. The V gene's germline CDR1 is MNHEY and CDR2 SMNVEV (reference sequence). Between the trimmed V and J ends, which lost 1 base and 7 bases, there was a span of 13 bases. The CDR3 runs to 14 residues. The CDR3 reads CASSLYEGAGGYTF. The CDR3, as DNA: TGTGCCAGCAGTTTATATGAGGGTGCCGGTGGCTACACCTTC.

In this sample, this clonotype turned up many times. This chain links TRBV4-1 with TRBJ1-2; 9 bases agree with TRBD1. Germline V CDR1 and CDR2: MGHRA, YSYEKL. There are 15 residues in the CDR3. V shed 2 bases and J 7 bases; nucleotides not matched to a gene: 8. CDR3 coding DNA: TGCGCCAGCAGCCAACCAATCGGACAGGGGACTGGCTACACCTTC. It codes for CASSQPIGQGTGYTF.

Many counts were recorded for this clonotype. J is TRBJ2-1 and V is TRBV27; 8 positions match TRBD2. The CDR3 has 16 amino acids. CDR1 and CDR2 from the germline V gene are MNHEY and SMNVEV (reference sequence). V lost 0 bases to trimming and J lost 0 bases; unmatched junction nucleotides: 1. The CDR3 is CASSLSSGSSYNEQFF. CDR3 bases: TGTGCCAGCAGTTTATCGAGCGGGAGCTCCTACAATGAGCAGTTCTTC.

This clonotype has a count of ten or more. The chain employs TRBV7-2 and TRBJ1-2; D is uncertain. This CDR3 has 12 amino acids. Germline CDR1 SGHTA, CDR2 FQGNSA. The germline V and J ends were trimmed by 8 bases and 8 bases, with 15 bases remaining between them. The CDR3 loop is CASGTLSSGYTF. As DNA, the CDR3 is TGTGCCAGCGGCACCCTCTCGTCAGGCTACACCTTC.

This clonotype came up many times. The chain joins TRBV4-1 to TRBJ2-7; 13 bases align to TRBD2. In germline, CDR1 is MGHRA, CDR2 YSYEKL. V lost 0 bases and J lost 4; bases outside the gene matches: 3. The CDR3 has 16 residues. CDR3 sequence (DNA): TGCGCCAGCAGCCAAGATGGACTAGCGGGAGTATACGAGCAGTACTTC. This sequence encodes CASSQDGLAGVYEQYF.

This clonotype was seen many times. The V gene is TRBV24-1, the J gene TRBJ1-1; D is possibly TRBD1 (5 bases). Germline V gives CDR1 KGHDR, CDR2 SFDVKD. The CDR3 has 14 amino acids. Trimming removed 2 bases at V and 5 bases at J, with 11 bases between. CDR3 bases: TGTGCCACCAGTGATTCCGGCGGGGGGACTGAAGCTTTCTTT. It encodes CATSDSGGGTEAFF.

This clonotype has at least ten counts. This sequence joins TRBV19 and TRBJ1-5; no firm D call. Germline assignment: CDR1 LNHDA and CDR2 SQIVND (reference sequence). V was cut by 1 base and J by 1 base, with 5 bases left in between. The CDR3 is made up of 14 amino acids. The CDR3 here is CASSIGQSNQPQHF. The CDR3 DNA sequence: TGTGCCAGTAGTATAGGGCAGAGCAATCAGCCCCAGCATTTT.

Many counts were recorded for this clonotype. V is TRBV15 and J is TRBJ1-3; TRBD1 is a possible D gene (5 bases). Germline CDR1 reads LNHNV; CDR2 reads YYDKDF (reference sequence). Trimming took 2 bases from V and 0 from J, leaving 8 bases between them. The CDR3 loop spans 15 amino acids. For the CDR3, the DNA is TGTGCCACCAGCAGAAAACAGGTCTCTGGAAACACCATATATTTT. This translates into CATSRKQVSGNTIYF. The full variable domain, its missing parts supplied by reference TRBV15 and TRBJ1-3, is DAMVIQNPRYQVTQFGKPVTLSCSQTLNHNVMYWYQQKSSQAPKLLFHYYDKDFNNEADTPDNFQSRRPNTSFCFLDIRSPGLGDTAMYLCATSRKQVSGNTIYFGEGSWLTVV.

The chain is built from TRBV27 and TRBJ2-1; TRBD2 agrees at 7 bases. The CDR3 extends over 15 amino acids. CDR1 and CDR2 from the germline V gene are MNHEY and SMNVEV (reference sequence). The CDR3 loop is CEGKMGRVRYNEQFF. In DNA form, the CDR3 reads TGTGAAGGCAAAATGGGGAGGGTGAGGTACAATGAGCAGTTCTTC.

With respect to this clonotype: This may be a read error: a much more frequent sequence differs by one nucleotide. The chain combines TRBV7-9 with TRBJ2-7; D is perhaps TRBD2 (6 bases). Deletions cut 0 bases from V and 0 bases from J, with 15 bases between. Per germline, CDR1 SEHNR and CDR2 FQNEAQ (reference sequence). CDR3 length: 17 residues. This CDR3 is CASSLAAVTSSSYEQYF. CDR3 sequence (DNA): TGTGCCAGCAGCTTAGCCGCCGTGACTAGTAGCTCCTACGAGCAGTACTTC.